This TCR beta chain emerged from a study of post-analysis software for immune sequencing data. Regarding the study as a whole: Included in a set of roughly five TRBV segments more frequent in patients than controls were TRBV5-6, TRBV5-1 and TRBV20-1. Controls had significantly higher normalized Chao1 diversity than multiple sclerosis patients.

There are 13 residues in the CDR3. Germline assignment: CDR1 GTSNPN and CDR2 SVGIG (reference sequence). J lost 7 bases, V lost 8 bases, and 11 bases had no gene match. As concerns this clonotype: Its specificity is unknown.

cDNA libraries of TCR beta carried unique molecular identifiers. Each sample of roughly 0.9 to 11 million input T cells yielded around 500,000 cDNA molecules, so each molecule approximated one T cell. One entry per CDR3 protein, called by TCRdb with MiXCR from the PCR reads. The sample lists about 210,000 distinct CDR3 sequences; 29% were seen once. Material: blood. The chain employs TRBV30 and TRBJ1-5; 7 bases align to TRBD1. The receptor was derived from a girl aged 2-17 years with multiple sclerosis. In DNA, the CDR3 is TGTGCCGCGACTGAGGCAGGGGGGCAGCCCCAGCATTTT. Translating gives CAATEAGGQPQHF.